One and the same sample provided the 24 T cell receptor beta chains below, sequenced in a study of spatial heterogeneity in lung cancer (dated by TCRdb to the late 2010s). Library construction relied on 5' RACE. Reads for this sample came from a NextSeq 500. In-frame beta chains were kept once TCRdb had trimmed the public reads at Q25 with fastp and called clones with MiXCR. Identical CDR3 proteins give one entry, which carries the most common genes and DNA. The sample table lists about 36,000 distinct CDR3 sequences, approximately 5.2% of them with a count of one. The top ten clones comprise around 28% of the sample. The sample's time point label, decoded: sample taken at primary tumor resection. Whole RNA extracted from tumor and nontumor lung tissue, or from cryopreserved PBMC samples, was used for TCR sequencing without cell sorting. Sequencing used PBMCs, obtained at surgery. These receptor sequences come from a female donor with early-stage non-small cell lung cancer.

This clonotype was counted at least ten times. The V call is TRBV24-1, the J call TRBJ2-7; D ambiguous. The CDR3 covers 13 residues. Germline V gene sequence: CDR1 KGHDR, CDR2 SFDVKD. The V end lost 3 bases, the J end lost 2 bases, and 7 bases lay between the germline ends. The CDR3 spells CATSDPSTYEQYF. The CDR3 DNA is TGTGCCACCAGTGATCCAAGTACCTACGAGCAGTACTTC.

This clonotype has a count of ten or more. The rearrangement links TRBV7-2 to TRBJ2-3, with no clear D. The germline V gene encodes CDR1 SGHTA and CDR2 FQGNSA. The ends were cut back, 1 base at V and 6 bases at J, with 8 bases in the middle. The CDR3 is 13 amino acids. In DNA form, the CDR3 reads TGTGCCAGCAGCTTAGAGTTGCGGGATACGCAGTATTTT. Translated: CASSLELRDTQYF.

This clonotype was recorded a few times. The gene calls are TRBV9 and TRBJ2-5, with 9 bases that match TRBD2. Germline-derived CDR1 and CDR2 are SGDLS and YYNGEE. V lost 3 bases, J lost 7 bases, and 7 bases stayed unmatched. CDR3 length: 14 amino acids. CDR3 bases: TGTGCCAGCAGCGGCTTCGGCGGGGGGGCGACCCAGTACTTC. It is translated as CASSGFGGGATQYF.

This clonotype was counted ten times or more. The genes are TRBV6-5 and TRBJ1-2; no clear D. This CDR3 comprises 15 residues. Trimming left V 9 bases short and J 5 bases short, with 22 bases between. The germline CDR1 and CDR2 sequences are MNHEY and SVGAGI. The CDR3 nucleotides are TGTGCCAGTAGACCCCCAGGAGCCAGAGTTTATGGCTACACCTTC. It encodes CASRPPGARVYGYTF.

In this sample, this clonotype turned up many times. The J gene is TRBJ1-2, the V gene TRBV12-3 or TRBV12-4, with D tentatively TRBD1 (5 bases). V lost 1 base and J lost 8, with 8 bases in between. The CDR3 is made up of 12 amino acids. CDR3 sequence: CASSLEGVGYTF. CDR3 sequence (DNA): TGTGCCAGCAGTTTAGAAGGGGTCGGCTACACCTTC.

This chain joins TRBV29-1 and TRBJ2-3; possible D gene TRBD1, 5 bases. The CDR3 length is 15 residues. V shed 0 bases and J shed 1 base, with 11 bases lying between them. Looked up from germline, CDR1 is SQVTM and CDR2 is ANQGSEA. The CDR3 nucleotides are TGCAGCGTTGAAGATACAGGAAGCGGCACAGATACGCAGTATTTT. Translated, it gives CSVEDTGSGTDTQYF.

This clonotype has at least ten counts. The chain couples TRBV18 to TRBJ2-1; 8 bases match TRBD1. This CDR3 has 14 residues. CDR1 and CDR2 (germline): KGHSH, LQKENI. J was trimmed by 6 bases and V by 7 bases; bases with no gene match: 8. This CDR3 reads CASYARTGSNEQFF. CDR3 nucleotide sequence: TGTGCCAGCTACGCCCGGACAGGGTCCAATGAGCAGTTCTTC.

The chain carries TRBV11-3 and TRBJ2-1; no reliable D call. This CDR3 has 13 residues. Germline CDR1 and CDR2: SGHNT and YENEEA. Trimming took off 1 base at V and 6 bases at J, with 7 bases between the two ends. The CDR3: CASSLAALNEQFF. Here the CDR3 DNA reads TGTGCCAGCAGCTTAGCGGCCCTCAATGAGCAGTTCTTC.

The CDR3 reads CASSFGQGFDTQYF. The CDR3 DNA sequence: TGTGCCAGCAGCTTTGGACAGGGGTTCGATACGCAGTATTTT. The rearrangement links TRBV5-4 to TRBJ2-3, with 9 bases aligning to TRBD1. CDR1 is SGHNT, CDR2 YYREEE, per germline (reference sequence). The junction had 4 bases not matched to a gene; V was cut back by 2 bases and J by 6 bases. This CDR3 has 14 amino acids.

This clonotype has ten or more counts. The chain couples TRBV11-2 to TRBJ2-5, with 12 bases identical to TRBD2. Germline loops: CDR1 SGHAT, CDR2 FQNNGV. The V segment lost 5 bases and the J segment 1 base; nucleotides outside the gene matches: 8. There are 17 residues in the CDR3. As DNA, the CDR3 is TGTGCCAGCAGCCTTAGACTAGCGGGGGTGATCCAAGAGACCCAGTACTTC. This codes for CASSLRLAGVIQETQYF.

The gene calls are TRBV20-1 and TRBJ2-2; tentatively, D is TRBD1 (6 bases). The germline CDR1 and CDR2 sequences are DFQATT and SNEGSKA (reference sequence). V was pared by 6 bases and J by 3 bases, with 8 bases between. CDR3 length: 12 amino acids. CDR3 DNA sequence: TGCAGTGCCCCAGGGGACACCGGGGAGCTGTTTTTT. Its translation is CSAPGDTGELFF.

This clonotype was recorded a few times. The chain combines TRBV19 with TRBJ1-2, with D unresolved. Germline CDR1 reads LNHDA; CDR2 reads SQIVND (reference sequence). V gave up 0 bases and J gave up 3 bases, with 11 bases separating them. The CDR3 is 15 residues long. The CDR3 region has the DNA TGTGCCAGTAGTATAGACTTCGCGGTCGACTATGGCTACACCTTC. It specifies CASSIDFAVDYGYTF.

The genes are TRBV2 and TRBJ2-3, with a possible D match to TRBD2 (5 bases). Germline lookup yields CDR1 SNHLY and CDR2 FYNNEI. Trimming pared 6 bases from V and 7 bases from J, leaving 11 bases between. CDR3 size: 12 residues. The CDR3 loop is CASRDFLNTQYF. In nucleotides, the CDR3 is TGTGCCAGCAGGGACTTCTTAAATACGCAGTATTTT.

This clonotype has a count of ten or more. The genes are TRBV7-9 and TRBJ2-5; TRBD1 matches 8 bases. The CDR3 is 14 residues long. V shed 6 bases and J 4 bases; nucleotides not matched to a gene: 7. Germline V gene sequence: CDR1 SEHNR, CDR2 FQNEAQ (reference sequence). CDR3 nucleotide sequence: TGTGCCAGCAGTTCCGGACAGGGATTAGAGACCCAGTACTTC. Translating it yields CASSSGQGLETQYF.

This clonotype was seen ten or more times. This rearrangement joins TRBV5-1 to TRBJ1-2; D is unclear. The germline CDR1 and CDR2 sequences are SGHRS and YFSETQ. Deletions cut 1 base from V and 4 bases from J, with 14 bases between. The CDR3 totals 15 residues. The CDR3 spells CASSLLPGELYGYTF. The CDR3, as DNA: TGCGCCAGCAGCTTGCTCCCAGGCGAACTCTATGGCTACACCTTC. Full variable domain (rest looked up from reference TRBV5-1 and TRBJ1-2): KAGVTQTPRYLIKTRGQQVTLSCSPISGHRSVSWYQQTPGQGLQFLFEYFSETQRNKGNFPGRFSGRQFSNSRSEMNVSTLELGDSALYLCASSLLPGELYGYTFGSGTRLTVV.

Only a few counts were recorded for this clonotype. In DNA, the CDR3 is TGTGCCAGCAGTCCCTTCCGGGGTGGGAACACCGGGGAGCTGTTTTTT. Its protein product is CASSPFRGGNTGELFF. This chain connects TRBV27 to TRBJ2-2; a possible D gene is TRBD2 (5 bases). Trimming shortened V by 5 bases and J by 1 base, and 14 bases separated the two germline ends. The CDR3 length is 16 residues. Per germline, CDR1 MNHEY and CDR2 SMNVEV (reference sequence).

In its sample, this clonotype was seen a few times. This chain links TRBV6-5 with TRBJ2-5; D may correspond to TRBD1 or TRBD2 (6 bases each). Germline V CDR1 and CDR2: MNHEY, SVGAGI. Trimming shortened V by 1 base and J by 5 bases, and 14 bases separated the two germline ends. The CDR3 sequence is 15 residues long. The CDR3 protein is CASSYLGVGGETQYF. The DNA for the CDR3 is TGTGCCAGCAGTTACTTGGGTGTAGGGGGGGAGACCCAGTACTTC.

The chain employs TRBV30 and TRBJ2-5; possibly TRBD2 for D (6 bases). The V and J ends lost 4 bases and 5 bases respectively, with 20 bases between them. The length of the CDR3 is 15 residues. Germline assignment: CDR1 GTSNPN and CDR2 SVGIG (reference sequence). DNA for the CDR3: TGTGCCTGGACCCCTTTCGGGAGCCGATTTGAGACCCAGTACTTC. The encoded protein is CAWTPFGSRFETQYF.

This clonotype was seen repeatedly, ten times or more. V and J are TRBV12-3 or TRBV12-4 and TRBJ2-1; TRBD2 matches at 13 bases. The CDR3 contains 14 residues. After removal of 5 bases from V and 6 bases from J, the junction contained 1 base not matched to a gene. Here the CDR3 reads CASSGLAGANEQFF. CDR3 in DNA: TGTGCCAGCAGTGGACTAGCGGGGGCCAATGAGCAGTTCTTC.

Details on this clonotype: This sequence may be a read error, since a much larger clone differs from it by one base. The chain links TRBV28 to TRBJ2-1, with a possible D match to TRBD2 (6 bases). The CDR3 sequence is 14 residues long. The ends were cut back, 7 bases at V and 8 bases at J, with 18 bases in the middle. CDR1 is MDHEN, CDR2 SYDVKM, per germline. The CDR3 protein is CASKESGLPHEQFF. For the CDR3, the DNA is TGTGCCAGCAAAGAATCGGGACTCCCCCATGAGCAGTTCTTC.

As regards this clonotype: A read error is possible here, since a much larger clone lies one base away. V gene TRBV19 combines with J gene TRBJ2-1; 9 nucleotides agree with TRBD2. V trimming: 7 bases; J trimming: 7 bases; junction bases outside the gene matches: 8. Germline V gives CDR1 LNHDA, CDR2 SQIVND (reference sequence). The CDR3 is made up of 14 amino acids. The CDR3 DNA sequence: TGTGCCAGTATGGTGGTAGCGGGAGATAATGAGCAGTTCTTC. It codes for CASMVVAGDNEQFF. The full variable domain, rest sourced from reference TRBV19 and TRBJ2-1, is DGGITQSPKYLFRKEGQNVTLSCEQNLNHDAMYWYRQDPGQGLRLIYYSQIVNDFQKGDIAEGYSVSREKKESFPLTVTSAQKNPTAFYLCASMVVAGDNEQFFGPGTRLTVL.

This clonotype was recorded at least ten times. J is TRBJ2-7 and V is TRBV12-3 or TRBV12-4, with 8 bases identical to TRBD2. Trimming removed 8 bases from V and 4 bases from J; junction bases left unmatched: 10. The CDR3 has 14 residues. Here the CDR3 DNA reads TGTGCCAGCTCCCGGCGGGAGGAAAGGTACGAGCAGTACTTC. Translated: CASSRREERYEQYF.

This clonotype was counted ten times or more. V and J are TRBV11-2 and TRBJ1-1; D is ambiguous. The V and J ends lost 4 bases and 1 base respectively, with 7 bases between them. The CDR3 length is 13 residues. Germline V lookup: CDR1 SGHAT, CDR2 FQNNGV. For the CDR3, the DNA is TGTGCCAGCAGCTCCGGACCGAACACTGAAGCTTTCTTT. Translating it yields CASSSGPNTEAFF.

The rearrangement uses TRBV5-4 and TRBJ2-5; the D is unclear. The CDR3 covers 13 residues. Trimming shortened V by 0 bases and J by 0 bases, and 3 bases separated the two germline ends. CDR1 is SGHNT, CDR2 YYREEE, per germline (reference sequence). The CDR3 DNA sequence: TGTGCCAGCAGCTTGGAGTACCAAGAGACCCAGTACTTC. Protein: CASSLEYQETQYF.